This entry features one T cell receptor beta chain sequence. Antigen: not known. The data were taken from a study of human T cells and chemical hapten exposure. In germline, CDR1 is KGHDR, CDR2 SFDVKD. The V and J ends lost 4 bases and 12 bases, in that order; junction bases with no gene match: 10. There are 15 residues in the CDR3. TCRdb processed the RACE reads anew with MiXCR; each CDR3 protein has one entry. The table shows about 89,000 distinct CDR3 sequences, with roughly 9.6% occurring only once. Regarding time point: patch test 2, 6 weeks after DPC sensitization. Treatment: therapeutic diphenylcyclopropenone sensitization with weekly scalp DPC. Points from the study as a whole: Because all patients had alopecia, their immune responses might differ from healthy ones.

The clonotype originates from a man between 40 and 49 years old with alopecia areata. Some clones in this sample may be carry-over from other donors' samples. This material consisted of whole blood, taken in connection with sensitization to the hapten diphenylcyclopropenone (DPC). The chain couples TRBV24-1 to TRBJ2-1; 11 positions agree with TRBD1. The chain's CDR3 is CATSDQGQGVRAQFF. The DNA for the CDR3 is TGTGCCACCAGTGACCAGGGACAGGGGGTTAGAGCGCAGTTCTTC.